Sequencing of this T cell receptor (beta chain) was carried out in a study of blood T cell repertoires in COVID-19. Data came from immunoSEQ multiplex PCR; TCRdb stores just in-frame clones and leaves some out. The sample holds 250,000 or so clones; 70% to 85% are singletons and the top ten take under 2%. Germline V gene sequence: CDR1 SQVTM, CDR2 ANQGSEA. The CDR3 has 13 residues. V was cut by 4 bases and J by 5 bases, with 14 bases left in between. The chain combines TRBV29-1 with TRBJ1-1; perhaps TRBD1 as D (6 bases). The origin of this receptor is an elderly woman with acute or convalescent COVID-19. Specimen: peripheral blood. In DNA form, the CDR3 reads TGCAGCGTTGTCTCCCAGGGGAGAACTGAAGCTTTCTTT. This codes for CSVVSQGRTEAFF.